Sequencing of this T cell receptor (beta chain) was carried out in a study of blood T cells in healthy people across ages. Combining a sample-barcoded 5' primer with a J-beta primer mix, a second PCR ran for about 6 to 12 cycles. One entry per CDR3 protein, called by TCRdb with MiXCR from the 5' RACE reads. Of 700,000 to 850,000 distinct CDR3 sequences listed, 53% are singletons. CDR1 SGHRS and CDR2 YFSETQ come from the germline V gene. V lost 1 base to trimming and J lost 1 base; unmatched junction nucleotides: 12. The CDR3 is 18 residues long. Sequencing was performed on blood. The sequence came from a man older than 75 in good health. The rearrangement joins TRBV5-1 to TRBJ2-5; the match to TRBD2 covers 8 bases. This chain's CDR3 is CASSLTSGLGMGQETQYF. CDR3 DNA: TGCGCCAGCAGCTTGACTAGCGGTCTCGGAATGGGCCAAGAGACCCAGTACTTC.